This section outlines one TCR beta chain sequence together with its context. With the read ending 3 residues before the CDR3 end, the germline J gene is used to fill in that end. Profiling relied on immunoSEQ multiplex PCR, and the TCRdb table lists in-frame clones only, not all of them. Its listing shows tens of thousands of clones. This sample is drawn from a study of T cells in women clearing cervical HPV infection. Study information: Case blood was drawn when the lesion was first found; control blood after infection became undetectable.

This CDR3 is 14 amino acids long. CDR1 and CDR2 (germline): SGHTA, FQGTGA. This chain connects TRBV7-3 to TRBJ2-3; D perhaps matches TRBD2 (6 bases). This clonotype was sampled from a woman aged 18-70 years with a cervical HPV16 infection that either progressed to CIN3+ or cleared (not recorded which). What was sequenced was blood buffy coat. Incomplete CDR3 DNA: TGTGCCAGCAGCTTAGGGGGGAGTGGGGGGACG. Amino acids: CASSLGGSGGT. The full CDR3 protein reads CASSLGGSGGTQYF. The complete variable domain, with remaining parts taken from reference TRBV7-3 and TRBJ2-3, reads GAGVSQTPSNKVTEKGKYVELRCDPISGHTALYWYRQSLGQGPEFLIYFQGTGAADDSGLPNDRFFAVRPEGSVSTLKIQRTERGDSAVYLCASSLGGSGGTQYFGPGTRLTVL.